This passage covers 22 T cell receptor beta chains from one sample sequenced in a study of early T cells in non-severe SARS-CoV-2 infection. TCRdb recomputed calls from the 5' RACE reads with MiXCR, one row per CDR3 protein. The table records roughly 70,000 distinct CDR3 sequences, less than 15% of them present only once. Sequences were obtained from whole blood. The receptors were sampled from an adult who was a healthcare worker with PCR-confirmed SARS-CoV-2 infection or an uninfected control (not recorded which).

In its sample, this clonotype was seen many times. V and J are TRBV7-3 and TRBJ2-1; D is possibly TRBD2 (6 bases). The germline V gene encodes CDR1 SGHTA and CDR2 FQGTGA. Trimming cost V 1 base and J 10 bases, with 11 bases left between them. The CDR3 contains 13 residues. The CDR3 DNA follows: TGTGCCAGCAGCTTAAATGGCCTAGCGGAGCAGTTCTTC. Residues: CASSLNGLAEQFF.

This clonotype has only a few counts. The V call is TRBV5-4, the J call TRBJ1-4, with D hard to call. Germline CDR1 SGHNT, CDR2 YYREEE (reference sequence). The CDR3 consists of 16 residues. Trimming pared 3 bases from V and 8 bases from J, leaving 20 bases between. CDR3 loop: CASSYDPGTGSEKLFF. The CDR3 DNA follows: TGTGCCAGCAGCTACGATCCTGGAACGGGAAGCGAAAAACTGTTTTTT. The variable domain in full, completed from reference TRBV5-4 and TRBJ1-4, reads ETGVTQSPTHLIKTRGQQVTLRCSSQSGHNTVSWYQQALGQGPQFIFQYYREEENGRGNFPPRFSGLQFPNYSSELNVNALELDDSALYLCASSYDPGTGSEKLFFGSGTQLSVL.

The J gene is TRBJ1-1, the V gene TRBV20-1, with 7 bases fitting TRBD1. The germline CDR1 and CDR2 sequences are DFQATT and SNEGSKA (reference sequence). This CDR3 contains 14 residues. V trimming: 3 bases; J trimming: 11 bases; junction bases outside the gene matches: 15. CDR3 loop: CSASSTGTERAAFF. CDR3 nucleotide sequence: TGCAGTGCTAGCTCGACAGGGACTGAGAGGGCGGCTTTCTTT.

The chain recombines TRBV12-5 with TRBJ2-3; D ambiguous. CDR1 is LGHNT and CDR2 is FRNRAP in the germline V gene. The CDR3 has 13 residues. V was shortened by 3 bases and J by 0 bases, with 4 bases between the two germline ends. The CDR3: CASGFGSTDTQYF. CDR3 coding DNA: TGTGCTAGTGGTTTCGGTAGCACAGATACGCAGTATTTT.

In this sample, this clonotype turned up a few times. J is TRBJ1-5 and V is TRBV28; D gene unclear. Germline loops: CDR1 MDHEN, CDR2 SYDVKM. The CDR3 covers 10 residues. The germline V and J ends were trimmed by 8 bases and 8 bases, with 7 bases remaining between them. CDR3 in DNA: TGTGCCAGCGGGGAGGAGCCCCAGCATTTT. This gives the protein CASGEEPQHF. The entire variable domain, with the rest obtained from reference TRBV28 and TRBJ1-5, is as follows: DVKVTQSSRYLVKRTGEKVFLECVQDMDHENMFWYRQDPGLGLRLIYFSYDVKMKEKGDIPEGYSVSREKKERFSLILESASTNQTSMYLCASGEEPQHFGDGTRLSIL.

This clonotype has at least ten counts. The chain employs TRBV7-6 and TRBJ2-2; 13 nucleotides line up with TRBD2. The junction had 8 bases not matched to a gene; V was cut back by 4 bases and J by 0 bases. The CDR3 runs to 19 residues. Germline V gives CDR1 SGHVS, CDR2 FNYEAQ. The CDR3 DNA is TGTGCCAGCAGCTCACCGGGACTAGCGGGACACGCGAACACCGGGGAGCTGTTTTTT. Its protein is CASSSPGLAGHANTGELFF.

This clonotype was recorded many times. The chain links TRBV28 to TRBJ2-7; D is undetermined. V lost 4 bases and J lost 4, with 8 bases in between. The CDR3 is 12 amino acids. Germline CDR1 reads MDHEN; CDR2 reads SYDVKM. CDR3 nucleotides: TGTGCCAGCAGTTCCCAGGTGTACGAGCAGTACTTC. Translating gives CASSSQVYEQYF.

The V call is TRBV7-6, the J call TRBJ2-1; tentatively, D is TRBD2 (5 bases). V lost 1 base and J lost 15, with 19 bases in between. The CDR3 runs 14 residues. The germline V gene encodes CDR1 SGHVS and CDR2 FNYEAQ. CDR3 region: CASSLGVEGPTLFF. The CDR3 coding sequence is TGTGCCAGCAGCTTAGGGGTCGAGGGCCCCACCTTGTTCTTC. Combining the CDR3 with reference TRBV7-6 and TRBJ2-1 gives the whole variable domain GAGVSQSPRYKVTKRGQDVALRCDPISGHVSLYWYRQALGQGPEFLTYFNYEAQQDKSGLPNDRFSAERPEGSISTLTIQRTEQRDSAMYRCASSLGVEGPTLFFGPGTRLTVL.

Ten or more counts support this clonotype. This rearrangement joins TRBV29-1 to TRBJ2-4; 14 bases match TRBD2. The CDR3 is 19 residues long. The J segment lost 4 bases and the V segment lost 6 bases, leaving 17 bases of the junction unmatched. Germline V gene lookup returns CDR1 SQVTM and CDR2 ANQGSEA. CDR3 nucleotides: TGCAGCGTGGGCGGAGGCGGACTAGCGGGAGGATCCGGGAAAAACATTCAGTACTTC. Protein product: CSVGGGGLAGGSGKNIQYF.

The sample holds a few counts of this clonotype. The chain employs TRBV29-1 and TRBJ2-5; D remains ambiguous. CDR1 and CDR2 (germline): SQVTM, ANQGSEA. Trimming took off 6 bases at V and 2 bases at J, with 10 bases between the two ends. CDR3 length: 12 residues. The CDR3 region has the DNA TGCAGCGTCGGCATGATGCAAGAGACCCAGTACTTC. It is translated as CSVGMMQETQYF.

This clonotype was detected many times. The junction shows a germline mismatch at one end, possibly a read error. This CDR3 reads CASSLFMGSGNTIYF. The CDR3 bases are TGTGCTAGCAGCTTGTTTATGGGCTCTGGAAACACCATATATTTT. The chain couples TRBV7-7 to TRBJ1-3; no clear D. The CDR3 is made up of 15 amino acids. CDR1 is SSHAT, CDR2 FNYEAQ, per germline (reference sequence).

CDR3: CASSLSVNEQFF. The CDR3, as DNA: TGTGCCAGCAGTCTTAGCGTCAATGAGCAGTTCTTC. The chain recombines TRBV28 with TRBJ2-1, with D tentatively TRBD2 (5 bases). There are 12 residues in the CDR3. With 5 bases removed from V and 6 bases from J, the gap between germline ends came to 8 bases. Germline V gives CDR1 MDHEN, CDR2 SYDVKM.

The chain joins TRBV6-6 to TRBJ2-7; 10 bases are a match to TRBD1. From germline, CDR1 is MNHNY and CDR2 SVGAGI (reference sequence). The CDR3 runs to 15 residues. Germline trimming cut 1 base from V and 2 bases from J; bases unmatched to any gene: 2. For the CDR3, the DNA is TGTGCCAGCAGTTACTACGGGACAGGGGCCTACGAGCAGTACTTC. Translation: CASSYYGTGAYEQYF.

This clonotype is termed medium-sized (0.01 to 0.1%). The chain uses TRBV15 and TRBJ2-7; D not resolved. CDR1 and CDR2 from the germline V gene are LNHNV and YYDKDF (reference sequence). The CDR3 has 15 amino acids. V was cut by 0 bases and J by 2 bases, with 11 bases left in between. The CDR3 bases are TGTGCCACCAGCAGAGATACGGAGCAAACCTACGAGCAGTACTTC. This translates into CATSRDTEQTYEQYF.

The rearrangement uses TRBV5-1 and TRBJ2-3; 9 bases are shared with TRBD2. CDR3 length equals 17 residues. Germline loops: CDR1 SGHRS, CDR2 YFSETQ. V trimming: 2 bases; J trimming: 2 bases; junction bases outside the gene matches: 9. This CDR3 is CASSFEPSGTYTDTQYF. CDR3 coding DNA: TGCGCCAGCAGCTTTGAGCCTAGCGGGACATACACAGATACGCAGTATTTT.

This clonotype turned up a few times. This sequence joins TRBV27 and TRBJ1-2; possibly TRBD1 for D (5 bases). V was pared by 5 bases and J by 2 bases, with 15 bases between. This CDR3 has 15 amino acids. Germline values: CDR1 MNHEY, CDR2 SMNVEV (reference sequence). As DNA, the CDR3 is TGTGCCAGCAGTCCCGACAGATCCACCAACTATGGCTACACCTTC. This sequence encodes CASSPDRSTNYGYTF.

In its sample, this clonotype was seen a few times. This sequence joins TRBV29-1 and TRBJ2-7; D call uncertain. CDR3 length: 11 residues. The germline V gene has CDR1 SQVTM and CDR2 ANQGSEA. With 0 bases removed from V and 3 bases from J, the gap between germline ends came to 3 bases. CDR3 nucleotide sequence: TGCAGCGTTGAAGATGACTACGAGCAGTACTTC. It yields the protein CSVEDDYEQYF.

This CDR3 reads CASSSRTGTGGNIQYF. CDR3 DNA sequence: TGTGCCAGCAGTTCCCGGACCGGGACAGGGGGCAACATTCAGTACTTC. This rearrangement joins TRBV27 to TRBJ2-4; 12 nucleotides agree with TRBD1. This CDR3 region has 16 residues. V trimming: 4 bases; J trimming: 7 bases; junction bases outside the gene matches: 8. The germline gives CDR1 MNHEY, CDR2 SMNVEV (reference sequence).

This clonotype was detected a few times. J is TRBJ1-5 and V is TRBV10-2; 9 nucleotides align to TRBD1. The junction had 6 bases not matched to a gene; V was cut back by 5 bases and J by 7 bases. The CDR3 has 14 amino acids. Germline V lookup: CDR1 WSHSY, CDR2 SAAADI. Written as DNA, the CDR3 is TGCGCCAGCAGTCTAGGACAGGGGAGCCAGCCCCAGCATTTT. Translated, it gives CASSLGQGSQPQHF.

This clonotype was observed many times. The rearrangement links TRBV19 to TRBJ1-5; 8 nucleotides align to TRBD1. Germline CDR1 is LNHDA and CDR2 is SQIVND (reference sequence). J was trimmed by 2 bases and V by 10 bases; bases with no gene match: 4. The CDR3 length is 13 residues. CDR3 region: CATKDRGNQPQHF. In DNA form, the CDR3 reads TGTGCCACTAAGGACAGGGGCAATCAGCCCCAGCATTTT.

The chain employs TRBV29-1 and TRBJ1-1; 7 bases are a match to TRBD1. Germline values: CDR1 SQVTM, CDR2 ANQGSEA. Trimming removed 5 bases from V and 6 bases from J; junction bases left unmatched: 12. This CDR3 has 14 residues. The chain's CDR3 is CSVLRDSRGAEAFF. The CDR3 DNA sequence: TGCAGCGTTCTCCGGGACAGCCGAGGCGCTGAAGCTTTCTTT. The full variable domain, completed using reference TRBV29-1 and TRBJ1-1, is SAVISQKPSRDICQRGTSLTIQCQVDSQVTMMFWYRQQPGQSLTLIATANQGSEATYESGFVIDKFPISRPNLTFSTLTVSNMSPEDSSIYLCSVLRDSRGAEAFFGQGTRLTVV.

V gene TRBV20-1 combines with J gene TRBJ2-2; D gene ambiguous. The V gene lost 0 bases and the J gene lost 1 base, with 9 bases spanning the gap. Germline V CDR1 and CDR2: DFQATT, SNEGSKA (reference sequence). The CDR3 is 15 amino acids. CDR3 residues: CSARDNPLNTGELFF. The CDR3 nucleotides are TGCAGTGCTAGAGATAACCCATTGAACACCGGGGAGCTGTTTTTT.